The clone carrying this T cell receptor (beta chain) has just one count. The sample originates from a study of early T cells in non-severe SARS-CoV-2 infection. Study-wide context: It was bulk RNA from unsorted whole blood that was sequenced, and the chains were unpaired.

CDR3 size: 11 residues. V lost 8 bases, J lost 5 bases, and 6 bases lay in between. Germline CDR1 is LNHDA and CDR2 is SQIVND (reference sequence). Attachment of unique molecular identifiers was made to individual cDNA molecules. TCRdb called the 5' RACE reads again in MiXCR, with one record for every CDR3 protein. The sample holds about 92,000 distinct CDR3 sequences, 12% to 15% seen once. This rearrangement joins TRBV19 to TRBJ2-2; the D gene is possibly TRBD1 (5 bases). Sequenced: whole blood. This clonotype was sampled from an adult who was a healthcare worker with PCR-confirmed SARS-CoV-2 infection or an uninfected control (not recorded which). CDR3 coding DNA: TGTGCCAGTGGGGCGACCGGGGAGCTGTTTTTT. Its protein product is CASGATGELFF. Supplemented by reference TRBV19 and TRBJ2-2, the full variable domain reads DGGITQSPKYLFRKEGQNVTLSCEQNLNHDAMYWYRQDPGQGLRLIYYSQIVNDFQKGDIAEGYSVSREKKESFPLTVTSAQKNPTAFYLCASGATGELFFGEGSRLTVL.